This T cell receptor beta chain was profiled in a study of T cells in Graves' hyperthyroidism and ophthalmopathy. Study observations and caveats: Researchers report that a 13 V-J model separated ophthalmopathy from stable hyperthyroidism.

TCR beta CDR3 regions were amplified from RNA transcripts. Initially, a first-round RT-PCR of the TCR CDR3 employed the HTBI primer set. MiXCR, applied by TCRdb to the multiplex PCR reads, yields one record per CDR3 protein. The sample yields approximately 600,000 distinct CDR3 sequences, less than 25% seen once. Disease duration was under 3 months in the ophthalmopathy patients, who also had a Clinical Activity Score of at least 3 and a NOSPECS grade of at least 4. For the diagnoses, clinical symptoms, serum thyroxine and TRAb, thyroid ultrasound and orbital computed tomography were used. There are a few counts of this clonotype. What it binds is not known. CDR1 is SQVTM and CDR2 is ANQGSEA in the germline V gene. The ends were cut back, 0 bases at V and 10 bases at J, with 9 bases in the middle. This CDR3 is built from 11 residues.

Sequenced: blood. The chain is built from TRBV29-1 and TRBJ1-1; D uncertain. The clonotype was recovered from a man aged 25 to 45 with Graves' ophthalmopathy. The CDR3 DNA follows: TGCAGCGTTGAAGATCCCAGCGGAGCTTTCTTT. It specifies CSVEDPSGAFF.